The 18 T cell receptor beta chains in this list originate from one sample, sequenced in a study of OX40 agonist ivuxolimab in advanced cancers. Using immunoSEQ multiplex PCR, the repertoire was profiled, and TCRdb retains in-frame clones only, with some absent. The sample gives under 65,000 clones, approximately 90% of which show up once; under 0.45% is in the top ten. The sequencing used CD4+ or CD8+ T cells sorted from blood, collected in a trial of the OX40 agonist ivuxolimab. The receptors derive from an adult with an advanced solid tumor such as melanoma, head and neck, liver or kidney cancer.

CDR3 DNA sequence: TGTGCCAGAAGCCTAATGGCTAGCGGTGCCTACGAGCAGTACTTC. Its protein is CARSLMASGAYEQYF. This chain links TRBV5-3 with TRBJ2-7; 7 nucleotides match TRBD2. TRBV5-3 is filed as an ORF, its function uncertain. The J segment lost 2 bases and the V segment lost 4 bases, leaving 9 bases of the junction unmatched. The CDR3 spans 15 residues.

The chain joins TRBV5-8 to TRBJ2-3, with 8 bases that match TRBD2. The V segment lost 4 bases and the J segment 6 bases; nucleotides outside the gene matches: 10. The CDR3 contains 15 residues. The V gene's germline CDR1 is SGHTS and CDR2 YDEGEE. CDR3 protein: CASSAQGAGVDTQYF. The CDR3 DNA sequence: TGTGCCAGCAGCGCCCAGGGAGCGGGAGTGGATACGCAGTATTTT. Full variable domain (outside the CDR3, taken from reference TRBV5-8 and TRBJ2-3): EAGVTQSPTHLIKTRGQQATLRCSPISGHTSVYWYQQALGLGLQFLLWYDEGEERNRGNFPPRFSGRQFPNYSSELNVNALELEDSALYLCASSAQGAGVDTQYFGPGTRLTVL.

CDR3 in DNA: TGTGCCAGCAGATACAGGGGAACCTACAATGAGCAGTTCTTC. It translates to CASRYRGTYNEQFF. The chain couples TRBV27 to TRBJ2-1; 7 bases fit TRBD1. From germline, CDR1 is MNHEY and CDR2 SMNVEV (reference sequence). The trim removed 6 bases at V and 2 bases at J, leaving 4 bases unmatched. The CDR3 has 14 residues.

This sequence joins TRBV19 and TRBJ2-1, with 9 bases that match TRBD2. Trimming took 4 bases from V and 4 from J; bases not matched to a gene: 5. Germline loops: CDR1 LNHDA, CDR2 SQIVND (reference sequence). The CDR3 has 15 residues. CDR3 residues: CASSTSGRSYNEQFF. The CDR3 DNA reads TGTGCCAGTAGTACAAGCGGGAGGTCGTACAATGAGCAGTTCTTC.

The V and J genes are TRBV19 and TRBJ2-7; 8 bases are shared with TRBD2. V lost 7 bases, J lost 0 bases, and 8 bases stayed unmatched. Germline CDR1 is LNHDA and CDR2 is SQIVND (reference sequence). This CDR3 spans 15 amino acids. The CDR3 region is CASKAPGTSSYEQYF. DNA of the CDR3: TGTGCCAGTAAAGCCCCCGGGACTAGCTCCTACGAGCAGTACTTC.

The rearrangement uses TRBV6-1 and TRBJ1-3, with no clear D. The V and J ends lost 7 bases and 0 bases respectively, with 10 bases between them. The V gene's germline CDR1 is MNHNS and CDR2 SASEGT. This CDR3 has 14 residues. CDR3 protein: CASNRVNSGNTIYF. CDR3 DNA sequence: TGTGCCAGCAACCGGGTAAACTCTGGAAACACCATATATTTT.

The rearrangement links TRBV18 to TRBJ2-1; no reliable D call. V shed 4 bases and J shed 8 bases, with 12 bases lying between them. The germline V gene encodes CDR1 KGHSH and CDR2 LQKENI. The CDR3 extends over 13 amino acids. The CDR3 here is CASSRWHGDEQFF. CDR3 in DNA: TGTGCCAGCTCACGATGGCACGGTGATGAGCAGTTCTTC.

The CDR3 coding sequence is TGTGCCAGTAGCGCGGCGAGGGCCGGGCCCTCTGGGGCCAACGTCCTGACTTTC. This gives the protein CASSAARAGPSGANVLTF. The gene calls are TRBV19 and TRBJ2-6; TRBD2 is a possible D gene (5 bases). Between the trimmed V and J ends, which lost 6 bases and 0 bases, there was a span of 18 bases. The CDR3 runs to 18 residues. The germline V gene encodes CDR1 LNHDA and CDR2 SQIVND (reference sequence).

The V call is TRBV5-5, the J call TRBJ1-4; D may be TRBD1 (5 bases). Germline V gene lookup returns CDR1 SGHKS and CDR2 YYEKEE (reference sequence). This CDR3 spans 16 amino acids. V lost 0 bases, J lost 0 bases, and 9 bases lay in between. CDR3 coding DNA: TGTGCCAGCAGCTTGGGGGACGGAGCAACTAATGAAAAACTGTTTTTT. It is translated as CASSLGDGATNEKLFF.

In DNA, the CDR3 is TGTGCCAGCAGTTACTTCTCCGGGACAACTGGTACTGAAGCTTTCTTT. This sequence encodes CASSYFSGTTGTEAFF. The gene calls are TRBV6-5 and TRBJ1-1; D is possibly TRBD1 (6 bases). The CDR3 runs to 16 residues. From germline, CDR1 is MNHEY and CDR2 SVGAGI. The V and J ends lost 1 base and 5 bases respectively, with 17 bases between them.

The chain uses TRBV6-6 and TRBJ1-1; 7 bases fit TRBD1. J was trimmed by 1 base and V by 6 bases; bases with no gene match: 8. CDR1 MNHNY and CDR2 SVGAGI come from the germline V gene (reference sequence). This CDR3 contains 15 residues. DNA of the CDR3: TGTGCCAGCAGAGACCGCCGGGACAGGAACACTGAAGCTTTCTTT. This encodes CASRDRRDRNTEAFF.

The chain employs TRBV18 and TRBJ2-7, with a possible D match to TRBD1 (7 bases). V was trimmed by 4 bases and J by 5 bases, leaving 36 bases between them. Germline V gives CDR1 KGHSH, CDR2 LQKENI. The CDR3 has 21 amino acids. DNA for the CDR3: TGTGCCAGCTCACAGCTTGTATCAGGGGGGACATCCCTGGCCTCGGCGGACGAGCAGTACTTC. Translated, it gives CASSQLVSGGTSLASADEQYF. Full variable domain (outside the CDR3, taken from reference TRBV18 and TRBJ2-7): NAGVMQNPRHLVRRRGQEARLRCSPMKGHSHVYWYRQLPEEGLKFMVYLQKENIIDESGMPKERFSAEFPKEGPSILRIQQVVRGDSAAYFCASSQLVSGGTSLASADEQYFGPGTRLTVT.

This sequence joins TRBV18 and TRBJ1-5, with D possibly being TRBD1 (5 bases). The CDR3 is 14 amino acids. V was trimmed by 2 bases and J by 6 bases, leaving 11 bases between them. CDR1 KGHSH and CDR2 LQKENI come from the germline V gene. The CDR3 nucleotides read TGTGCCAGCTCACCAGGAGCAGGGAGTCAGCCCCAGCATTTT. Amino acids: CASSPGAGSQPQHF.

The chain recombines TRBV4-3 with TRBJ1-1; D call uncertain. This CDR3 region has 14 residues. Trimming removed 0 bases at V and 6 bases at J, with 11 bases between. CDR1 and CDR2 (germline): LGHNA, YSLEER. CDR3 protein: CASSQDVLLPEAFF. CDR3 in DNA: TGCGCCAGCAGCCAAGATGTTTTGTTACCTGAAGCTTTCTTT.

V gene TRBV5-4 combines with J gene TRBJ2-3, with no clear D. Trimming cost V 4 bases and J 2 bases, with 17 bases left between them. The CDR3 is 16 amino acids. Germline-derived CDR1 and CDR2 are SGHNT and YYREEE (reference sequence). In DNA form, the CDR3 reads TGTGCCAGCAGCCCCTCGATGCCGGGTCCCACAGATACGCAGTATTTT. It encodes CASSPSMPGPTDTQYF.

V and J are TRBV10-3 and TRBJ2-1, with 7 bases matching TRBD2. The germline gives CDR1 ENHRY, CDR2 SYGVKD. V lost 6 bases, J lost 4 bases, and 12 bases stayed unmatched. There are 16 residues in the CDR3. The CDR3 DNA follows: TGTGCCATCAGCGTCGGCGGGAGTATATCGTACAATGAGCAGTTCTTC. Translated: CAISVGGSISYNEQFF.

CDR3 DNA: TGTGCCAGTAGTATGGGGGGAGTCTTAGATACGCAGTATTTT. Protein: CASSMGGVLDTQYF. This chain uses TRBV19 with TRBJ2-3; possibly TRBD2 for D (6 bases). This CDR3 has 14 amino acids. V lost 3 bases and J lost 5, with 12 bases in between. CDR1 is LNHDA, CDR2 SQIVND, per germline (reference sequence).

The chain joins TRBV6-5 to TRBJ1-5, with a possible D match to TRBD1 (6 bases). The CDR3 spans 15 residues. V lost 8 bases, J lost 2 bases, and 16 bases lay in between. Germline V CDR1 and CDR2: MNHEY, SVGAGI. The CDR3 DNA reads as TGTGCCAGCCGACCAGGGGAGTATGGCAATCAGCCCCAGCATTTT. The encoded protein is CASRPGEYGNQPQHF.